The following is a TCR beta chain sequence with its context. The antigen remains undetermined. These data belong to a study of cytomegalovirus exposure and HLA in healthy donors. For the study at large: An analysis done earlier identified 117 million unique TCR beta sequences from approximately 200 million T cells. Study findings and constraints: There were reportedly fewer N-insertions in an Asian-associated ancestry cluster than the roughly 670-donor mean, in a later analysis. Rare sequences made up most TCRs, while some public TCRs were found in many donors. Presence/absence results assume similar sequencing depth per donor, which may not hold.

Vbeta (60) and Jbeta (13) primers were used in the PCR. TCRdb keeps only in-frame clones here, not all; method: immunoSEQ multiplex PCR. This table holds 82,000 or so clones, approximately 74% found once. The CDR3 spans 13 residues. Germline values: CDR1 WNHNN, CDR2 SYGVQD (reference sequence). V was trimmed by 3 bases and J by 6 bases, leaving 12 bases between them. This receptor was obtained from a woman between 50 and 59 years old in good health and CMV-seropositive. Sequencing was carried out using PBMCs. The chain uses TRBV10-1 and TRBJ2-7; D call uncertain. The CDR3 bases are TGCGCCAGCAGTGATCGGGTGGCTGGCGAGCAGTACTTC. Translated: CASSDRVAGEQYF.